A single sample gave rise to the 26 T cell receptor beta chains below, sequenced in a study of shared clonotypes between healthy human individuals. Sequencing used immunoSEQ multiplex PCR; TCRdb keeps in-frame clones, though not all of them. The repertoire holds over 1.4 million clones, with over 95% as singletons. Sequenced sample: naive CD4+ T cells sorted from blood. Subset of the sample: CD45RA+ positively selected. The receptors were gathered from a man aged 25-40 years in good health.

As to this clone: Other DNA sequences within the sample encode an identical CDR3. V usage is TRBV5-4 and J usage is TRBJ2-5, with 9 bases that match TRBD1. Germline assignment: CDR1 SGHNT and CDR2 YYREEE (reference sequence). This CDR3 spans 13 amino acids. V shed 4 bases and J 4 bases; nucleotides not matched to a gene: 2. The CDR3 is CASSPGQGETQYF. CDR3 sequence (DNA): TGTGCCAGCAGCCCGGGACAGGGAGAGACCCAGTACTTC.

This chain connects TRBV2 to TRBJ2-1; D is possibly TRBD1 (6 bases). Trimming left V 3 bases short and J 8 bases short, with 23 bases between. CDR3 size: 17 residues. Germline assignment: CDR1 SNHLY and CDR2 FYNNEI. The chain's CDR3 is CASSDSWGLVGIDEQFF. CDR3 DNA sequence: TGTGCCAGCAGTGATAGTTGGGGGCTAGTTGGAATCGATGAGCAGTTCTTC.

The chain joins TRBV7-9 to TRBJ2-7, with 9 bases fitting TRBD2. This CDR3 is built from 17 residues. Germline V gives CDR1 SEHNR, CDR2 FQNEAQ (reference sequence). V dropped 5 bases and J dropped 3; count of bases not matched to a gene: 14. The CDR3 nucleotides read TGTGCCAGCAGCGCGACGGGACTAGCCGGAGTGGGCTACGAGCAGTACTTC. It translates to CASSATGLAGVGYEQYF.

This sequence joins TRBV11-2 and TRBJ2-1; 8 bases are shared with TRBD2. Per germline, CDR1 SGHAT and CDR2 FQNNGV. This CDR3 comprises 15 residues. After removal of 3 bases from V and 0 bases from J, the junction contained 1 base not matched to a gene. CDR3 residues: CASSFGLASYNEQFF. The CDR3 DNA reads TGTGCCAGCAGCTTCGGACTAGCCTCCTACAATGAGCAGTTCTTC. Complete variable domain (other parts from reference TRBV11-2 and TRBJ2-1): EAGVAQSPRYKIIEKRQSVAFWCNPISGHATLYWYQQILGQGPKLLIQFQNNGVVDDSQLPKDRFSAERLKGVDSTLKIQPAKLEDSAVYLCASSFGLASYNEQFFGPGTRLTVL.

This clone showed up just once. The V and J genes are TRBV7-3 and TRBJ2-1, with 7 positions matching TRBD1. This CDR3 contains 15 residues. V shed 1 base, J shed 3 bases, and the junction held 3 bases outside the gene matches. The germline CDR1 and CDR2 sequences are SGHTA and FQGTGA. The CDR3 sequence: CASSLKAGGYNEQFF. CDR3 sequence (DNA): TGTGCCAGCAGCTTAAAGGCAGGGGGCTACAATGAGCAGTTCTTC.

The chain couples TRBV2 to TRBJ2-7, with 13 bases aligning to TRBD2. CDR1 and CDR2 (germline): SNHLY, FYNNEI. J was trimmed by 4 bases and V by 11 bases; bases with no gene match: 5. This CDR3 region has 13 residues. CDR3 sequence (DNA): TGTGCCGTCTGGACTAGCGGGAGATACGAGCAGTACTTC. Translating gives CAVWTSGRYEQYF. Full variable domain (outside the CDR3, taken from reference TRBV2 and TRBJ2-7): EPEVTQTPSHQVTQMGQEVILRCVPISNHLYFYWYRQILGQKVEFLVSFYNNEISEKSEIFDDQFSVERPDGSNFTLKIRSTKLEDSAMYFCAVWTSGRYEQYFGPGTRLTVT.

A remark on this clone: In the same sample, other DNA sequences code for this CDR3. CDR3 coding DNA: TGTGCCAGCTCACCTGAGACAAACTATGGCTACACCTTC. Translating gives CASSPETNYGYTF. The V call is TRBV18, the J call TRBJ1-2, with unresolved D. The CDR3 is 13 amino acids. Trimming pared 3 bases from V and 2 bases from J, leaving 7 bases between. The germline V gene encodes CDR1 KGHSH and CDR2 LQKENI. The complete variable domain, with remaining parts taken from reference TRBV18 and TRBJ1-2, reads NAGVMQNPRHLVRRRGQEARLRCSPMKGHSHVYWYRQLPEEGLKFMVYLQKENIIDESGMPKERFSAEFPKEGPSILRIQQVVRGDSAAYFCASSPETNYGYTFGSGTRLTVV.

V usage is TRBV19 and J usage is TRBJ2-7; D possibly corresponds to TRBD2 (5 bases). The CDR3 has 18 amino acids. Trimming took 3 bases from V and 1 from J, leaving 22 bases between them. Looked up from germline, CDR1 is LNHDA and CDR2 is SQIVND (reference sequence). The CDR3 loop reads CASSIVVSGERFSYEQYF. DNA of the CDR3: TGTGCCAGTAGTATCGTCGTCAGTGGGGAGAGGTTTTCCTACGAGCAGTACTTC.

The chain uses TRBV28 and TRBJ2-3; 9 bases align to TRBD2. The CDR3 totals 20 residues. The V segment lost 5 bases and the J segment 2 bases; nucleotides outside the gene matches: 20. The V gene's germline CDR1 is MDHEN and CDR2 SYDVKM. The CDR3 spells CASSRAKAGGPTWSTDTQYF. CDR3 nucleotide sequence: TGTGCCAGCAGTAGGGCTAAGGCGGGAGGGCCCACCTGGTCCACAGATACGCAGTATTTT. Supplemented by reference TRBV28 and TRBJ2-3, the full variable domain reads DVKVTQSSRYLVKRTGEKVFLECVQDMDHENMFWYRQDPGLGLRLIYFSYDVKMKEKGDIPEGYSVSREKKERFSLILESASTNQTSMYLCASSRAKAGGPTWSTDTQYFGPGTRLTVL.

The rearrangement joins TRBV4-1 to TRBJ2-7; D is ambiguous. V was pared by 1 base and J by 3 bases, with 7 bases between. This CDR3 has 13 amino acids. CDR1 is MGHRA and CDR2 is YSYEKL in the germline V gene. CDR3 region: CASSQGLDYEQYF. CDR3 nucleotides: TGCGCCAGCAGCCAAGGACTCGACTACGAGCAGTACTTC.

With respect to this clone: Germline is not matched at one junction end, which may reflect a read error. CDR3 nucleotide sequence: TGTGCCTGGAGTTTGGCGGGCGGGCGTTCTAAGTATGGCTACACCTTC. Translation: CAWSLAGGRSKYGYTF. The rearrangement links TRBV30 to TRBJ1-2; no reliable D call. The CDR3 extends over 16 amino acids. Germline CDR1 is GTSNPN and CDR2 is SVGIG (reference sequence).

This clone was seen a single time. This chain links TRBV28 with TRBJ2-7; 8 bases map to TRBD1. V shed 6 bases, J shed 0 bases, and the junction held 7 bases outside the gene matches. This CDR3 has 15 amino acids. CDR1 and CDR2 from the germline V gene are MDHEN and SYDVKM. The CDR3 DNA reads TGTGCCAGCAGACCCCGGACAGGGAGCTCCTACGAGCAGTACTTC. Its protein product is CASRPRTGSSYEQYF.

CDR3 coding DNA: TGTGCCAGCAGCGTGGGACAGGGGGGCCCTAATGAAAAACTGTTTTTT. Protein sequence: CASSVGQGGPNEKLFF. The chain couples TRBV7-9 to TRBJ1-4; TRBD1 aligns across 11 bases. V shed 5 bases, J shed 3 bases, and the junction held 5 bases outside the gene matches. The CDR3 runs to 16 residues. Germline V CDR1 and CDR2: SEHNR, FQNEAQ (reference sequence).

The chain joins TRBV2 to TRBJ2-1; 13 bases agree with TRBD2. Germline V gene data show CDR1 as SNHLY and CDR2 as FYNNEI. The CDR3 has 15 residues. Trimming at V came to 5 bases and at J to 4 bases, leaving 2 bases not matched to a gene. CDR3 sequence: CASSLLAGGYNEQFF. The CDR3 nucleotides read TGTGCCAGCAGTTTACTAGCGGGGGGGTACAATGAGCAGTTCTTC.

J is TRBJ2-7 and V is TRBV7-8; D remains ambiguous. CDR1 and CDR2 (germline): SGHVS, FQNEAQ. The CDR3 contains 13 residues. V lost 7 bases and J lost 1, with 11 bases in between. CDR3 region: CASTPGFSYEQYF. The CDR3 coding sequence is TGTGCCAGCACCCCCGGATTTTCCTACGAGCAGTACTTC.

The chain has TRBV5-6 and TRBJ2-3; tentatively, D is TRBD1 (6 bases). The ends were cut back, 3 bases at V and 2 bases at J, with 13 bases in the middle. Germline CDR1 is SGHDT and CDR2 is YYEEEE. The CDR3 covers 15 residues. CDR3: CASSSGQLYTDTQYF. The CDR3 DNA follows: TGTGCCAGCAGCTCTGGACAGCTATACACAGATACGCAGTATTTT.

The CDR3 reads CASSILAPGLAGPSYNEQFF. DNA of the CDR3: TGTGCCAGTAGTATCCTCGCACCGGGACTAGCGGGGCCCTCCTACAATGAGCAGTTCTTC. This chain links TRBV19 with TRBJ2-1, with 13 positions matching TRBD2. The germline V gene encodes CDR1 LNHDA and CDR2 SQIVND (reference sequence). V was clipped by 3 bases and J by 0 bases; unmatched bases: 11. The CDR3 is made up of 20 amino acids. Full variable domain (remainder filled in from reference TRBV19 and TRBJ2-1): DGGITQSPKYLFRKEGQNVTLSCEQNLNHDAMYWYRQDPGQGLRLIYYSQIVNDFQKGDIAEGYSVSREKKESFPLTVTSAQKNPTAFYLCASSILAPGLAGPSYNEQFFGPGTRLTVL.

The rearrangement links TRBV11-2 to TRBJ2-7; D ambiguous. Per germline, CDR1 SGHAT and CDR2 FQNNGV. This CDR3 spans 12 amino acids. Trimming removed 3 bases from V and 2 bases from J, with 5 bases in between. The CDR3 sequence is CASSFSTYEQYF. For the CDR3, the DNA is TGTGCCAGCAGCTTCTCAACCTACGAGCAGTACTTC. Full variable domain (missing parts from reference TRBV11-2 and TRBJ2-7): EAGVAQSPRYKIIEKRQSVAFWCNPISGHATLYWYQQILGQGPKLLIQFQNNGVVDDSQLPKDRFSAERLKGVDSTLKIQPAKLEDSAVYLCASSFSTYEQYFGPGTRLTVT.

The J gene is TRBJ2-7, the V gene TRBV30, with 7 bases lining up with TRBD2. Looked up from germline, CDR1 is GTSNPN and CDR2 is SVGIG (reference sequence). CDR3 length: 14 amino acids. Trimming took 2 bases from V and 4 from J; bases not matched to a gene: 8. The CDR3 bases are TGTGCCTGGAGTTTGGGGGGAGGGCCGTACGAGCAGTACTTC. This sequence encodes CAWSLGGGPYEQYF.

This chain connects TRBV5-4 to TRBJ2-5, with D maybe TRBD1 (6 bases). Germline V gene sequence: CDR1 SGHNT, CDR2 YYREEE (reference sequence). This CDR3 has 15 amino acids. Trimming pared 5 bases from V and 2 bases from J, leaving 16 bases between. The CDR3 sequence is CASSHTDSSQETQYF. The DNA of the CDR3 is TGTGCCAGCAGTCACACGGACAGTAGTCAAGAGACCCAGTACTTC.

The chain employs TRBV11-2 and TRBJ2-7; D ambiguous. V dropped 4 bases and J dropped 2 bases, with 12 bases sitting between them. Germline V gives CDR1 SGHAT, CDR2 FQNNGV. CDR3 size: 14 residues. The CDR3 loop is CASSWTDPAYEQYF. In DNA form, the CDR3 reads TGTGCCAGCAGCTGGACCGACCCTGCCTACGAGCAGTACTTC.

V is TRBV7-9 and J is TRBJ2-1; 11 nucleotides agree with TRBD2. CDR1 and CDR2 (germline): SEHNR, FQNEAQ (reference sequence). After removal of 6 bases from V and 5 bases from J, the junction contained 9 bases not matched to a gene. The CDR3 has 16 amino acids. The CDR3 DNA follows: TGTGCCAGCAGAAAGCCGGGACTAGCGGACCACAATGAGCAGTTCTTC. It translates to CASRKPGLADHNEQFF.

The chain uses TRBV28 and TRBJ1-4, with 8 nucleotides matching TRBD1. CDR1 MDHEN and CDR2 SYDVKM come from the germline V gene. The CDR3 length is 16 residues. The trim removed 3 bases at V and 6 bases at J, leaving 9 bases unmatched. The DNA for the CDR3 is TGTGCCAGCAGTTTGTTTTCTTGGACAGGGTATGAAAAACTGTTTTTT. This encodes CASSLFSWTGYEKLFF.

The chain combines TRBV28 with TRBJ2-2; 7 bases match TRBD2. J was trimmed by 8 bases and V by 3 bases; bases with no gene match: 6. This CDR3 spans 14 amino acids. The germline V gene encodes CDR1 MDHEN and CDR2 SYDVKM. The CDR3 spells CASSFWEGLGELFF. For the CDR3, the DNA is TGTGCCAGCAGTTTTTGGGAGGGCCTTGGGGAGCTGTTTTTT.

This clone was seen a few times. The chain joins TRBV5-1 to TRBJ1-4; perhaps TRBD1 as D (5 bases). This CDR3 is 14 amino acids long. The V gene lost 5 bases and the J gene lost 7 bases, with 15 bases spanning the gap. Germline CDR1 and CDR2: SGHRS and YFSETQ. Here the CDR3 DNA reads TGCGCCAGCAGGGCCGGGACTTGGGGTGAAAAACTGTTTTTT. Amino acid sequence: CASRAGTWGEKLFF.

The chain joins TRBV7-2 to TRBJ1-1, with a tentative D call TRBD1 (5 bases). The length of the CDR3 is 15 residues. Germline CDR1 and CDR2: SGHTA and FQGNSA. Trimming cost V 2 bases and J 2 bases, with 12 bases left between them. In DNA form, the CDR3 reads TGTGCCAGCAGCTTACGGTGGGGGGATAACACTGAAGCTTTCTTT. As protein: CASSLRWGDNTEAFF.